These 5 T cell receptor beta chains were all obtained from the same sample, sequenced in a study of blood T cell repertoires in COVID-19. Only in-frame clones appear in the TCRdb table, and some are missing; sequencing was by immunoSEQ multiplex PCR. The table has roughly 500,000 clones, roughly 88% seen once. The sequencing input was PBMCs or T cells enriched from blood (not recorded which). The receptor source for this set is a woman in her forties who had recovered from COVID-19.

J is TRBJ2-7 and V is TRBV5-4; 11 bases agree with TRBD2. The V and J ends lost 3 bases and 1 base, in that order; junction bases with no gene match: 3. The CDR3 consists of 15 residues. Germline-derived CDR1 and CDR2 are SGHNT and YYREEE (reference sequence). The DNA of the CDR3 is TGTGCCAGCAGCTCGGGACTAGCGGTTTCCTACGAGCAGTACTTC. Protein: CASSSGLAVSYEQYF.

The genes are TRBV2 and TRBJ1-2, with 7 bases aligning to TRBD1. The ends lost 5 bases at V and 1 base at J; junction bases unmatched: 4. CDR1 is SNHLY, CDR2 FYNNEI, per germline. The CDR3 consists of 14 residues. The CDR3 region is CASSYTGVNYGYTF. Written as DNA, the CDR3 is TGTGCCAGCAGTTATACAGGGGTTAACTATGGCTACACCTTC.

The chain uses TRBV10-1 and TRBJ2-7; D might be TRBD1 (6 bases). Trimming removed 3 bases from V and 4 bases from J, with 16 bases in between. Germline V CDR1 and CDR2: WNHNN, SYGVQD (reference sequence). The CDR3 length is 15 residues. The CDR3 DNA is TGCGCCAGCAGTGATAACGACAGGAACTTTTACGAGCAGTACTTC. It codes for CASSDNDRNFYEQYF.

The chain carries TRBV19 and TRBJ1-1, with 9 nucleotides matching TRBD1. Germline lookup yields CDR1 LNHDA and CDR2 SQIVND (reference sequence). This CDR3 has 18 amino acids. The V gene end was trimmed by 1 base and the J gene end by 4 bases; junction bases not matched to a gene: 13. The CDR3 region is CASSIGGGQGGYGTEAFF. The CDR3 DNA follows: TGTGCCAGTAGTATAGGAGGGGGACAGGGTGGATACGGCACTGAAGCTTTCTTT.

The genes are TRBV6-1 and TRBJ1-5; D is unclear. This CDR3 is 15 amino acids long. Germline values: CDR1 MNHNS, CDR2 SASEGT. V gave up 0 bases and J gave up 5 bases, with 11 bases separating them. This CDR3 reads CASSEAFADHQPQHF. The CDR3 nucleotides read TGTGCCAGCAGTGAAGCCTTTGCGGATCATCAGCCCCAGCATTTT.